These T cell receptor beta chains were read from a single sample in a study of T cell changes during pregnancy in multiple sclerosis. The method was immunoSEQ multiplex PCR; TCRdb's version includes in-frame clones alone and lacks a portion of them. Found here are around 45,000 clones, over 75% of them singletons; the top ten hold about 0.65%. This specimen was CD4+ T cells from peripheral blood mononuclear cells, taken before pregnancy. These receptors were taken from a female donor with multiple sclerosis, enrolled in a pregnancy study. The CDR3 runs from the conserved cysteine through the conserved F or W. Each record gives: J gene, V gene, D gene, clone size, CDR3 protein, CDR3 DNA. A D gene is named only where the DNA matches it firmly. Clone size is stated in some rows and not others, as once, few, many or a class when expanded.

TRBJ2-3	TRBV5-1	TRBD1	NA	CASNRGLADTQYF	TGCGCCAGCAACAGGGGGTTGGCAGATACGCAGTATTTT
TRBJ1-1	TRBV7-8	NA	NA	CASSLGGGSEAFF	TGTGCCAGCAGCTTAGGAGGGGGTAGTGAAGCTTTCTTT
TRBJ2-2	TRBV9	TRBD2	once	CASTRGGGEGGELFF	TGTGCCAGTACCCGCGGGGGGGGCGAAGGTGGGGAGCTGTTTTTT
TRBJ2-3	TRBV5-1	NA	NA	CASSLGRDTDTQYF	TGCGCCAGCAGCTTAGGCAGGGACACAGATACGCAGTATTTT
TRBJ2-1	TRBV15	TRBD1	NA	CATSRVSVGTGSANEQFF	TGTGCCACCAGCAGGGTGTCTGTCGGGACAGGGTCGGCCAATGAGCAGTTCTTC
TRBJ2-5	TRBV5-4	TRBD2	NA	CASSLLTRLAQETQYF	TGTGCCAGCAGCTTGTTGACCAGACTAGCGCAAGAGACCCAGTACTTC
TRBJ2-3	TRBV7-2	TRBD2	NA	CASSPGLAGSDTQYF	TGTGCCAGCAGCCCCGGGTTAGCGGGATCAGATACGCAGTATTTT
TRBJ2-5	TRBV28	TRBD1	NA	CASSSRTGGEETQYF	TGTGCCAGCAGTTCCCGGACAGGGGGGGAAGAGACCCAGTACTTC
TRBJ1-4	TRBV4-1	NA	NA	CASSQDRTHNEKLFF	TGCGCCAGCAGCCAAGACCGGACACATAATGAAAAACTGTTTTTT
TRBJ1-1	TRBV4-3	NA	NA	CASRQSLGNTEAFF	TGCGCCAGCAGACAGAGTTTAGGGAACACTGAAGCTTTCTTT
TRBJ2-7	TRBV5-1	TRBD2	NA	CASSYSSGREPRSNSVLYEQYF	TGCGCCAGCAGCTACTCTAGCGGGAGGGAACCCCGCTCAAACTCCGTCCTCTACGAGCAGTACTTC
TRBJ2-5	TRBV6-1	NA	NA	CASSEAPAPSRETQYF	TGTGCCAGCAGTGAAGCCCCAGCGCCCTCGAGGGAGACCCAGTACTTC
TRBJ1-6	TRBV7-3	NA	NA	CASSLRTENSPLHF	TGTGCCAGCAGCTTGAGGACAGAAAATTCACCCCTCCACTTT
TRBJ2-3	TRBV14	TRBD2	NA	CASSHLIPGLAGSDTQYF	TGTGCCAGCAGCCACCTGATACCGGGACTAGCGGGGTCAGATACGCAGTATTTT
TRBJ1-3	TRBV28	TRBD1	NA	CASSSWDRVGNTIYF	TGTGCCAGCAGTTCATGGGACAGGGTCGGAAACACCATATATTTT
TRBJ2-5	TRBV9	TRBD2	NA	CASSSGGLAGASETQYF	TGTGCCAGCAGCTCCGGGGGACTAGCGGGGGCATCAGAGACCCAGTACTTC
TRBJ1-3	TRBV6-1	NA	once	CASIVRPNSGNTIYF	TGTGCCAGCATCGTTCGTCCTAACTCTGGAAACACCATATATTTT
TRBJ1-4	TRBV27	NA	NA	CAIPPLTRGSTNEKLFF	TGTGCCATCCCCCCCCTGACTCGAGGATCAACTAATGAAAAACTGTTTTTT
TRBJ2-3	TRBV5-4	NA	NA	CASSQGHGTDTQYF	TGTGCCAGCAGCCAAGGACACGGCACAGATACGCAGTATTTT
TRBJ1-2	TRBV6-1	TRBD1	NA	CASSDLGQAIYGYTF	TGTGCCAGCAGTGATCTAGGACAGGCAATTTATGGCTACACCTTC
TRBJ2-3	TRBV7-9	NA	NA	CASSLGGSGDTQYF	TGTGCCAGCAGCTTAGGAGGTAGCGGAGATACGCAGTATTTT
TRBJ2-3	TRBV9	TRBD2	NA	CASSAFQRGRTDTQYF	TGTGCCAGCAGCGCCTTCCAGCGGGGCCGCACAGATACGCAGTATTTT
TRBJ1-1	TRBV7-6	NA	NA	CASSSTGRAGQNFPTEAFF	TGTGCCAGCAGCTCTACTGGGAGGGCGGGACAAAATTTCCCCACTGAAGCTTTCTTT
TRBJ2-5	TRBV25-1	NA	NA	CASSVAETQYF	TGTGCCAGCAGTGTAGCGGAGACCCAGTACTTC
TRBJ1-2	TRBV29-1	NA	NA	CSVPGQIYTF	TGCAGCGTGCCCGGACAGATCTACACCTTC
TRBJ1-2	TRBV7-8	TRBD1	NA	CASSLAGQNYGYTF	TGTGCCAGCAGCTTAGCGGGACAGAACTATGGCTACACCTTC
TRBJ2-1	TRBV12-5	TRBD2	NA	CASGLVLGGAGTEQFF	TGTGCTAGTGGTTTGGTCCTCGGGGGGGCGGGCACTGAGCAGTTCTTC
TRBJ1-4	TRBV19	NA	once	CASHGGTTNEKLFF	TGTGCCAGTCACGGAGGTACAACTAATGAAAAACTGTTTTTT
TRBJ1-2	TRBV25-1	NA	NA	CASSESPEQVHGYTF	TGTGCCAGCAGTGAATCCCCCGAGCAGGTGCATGGCTACACCTTC
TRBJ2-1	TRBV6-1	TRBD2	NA	CASSERSDILRTSVNEQFF	TGTGCCAGCAGTGAAAGGTCGGACATCCTCCGGACTAGCGTGAATGAGCAGTTCTTC
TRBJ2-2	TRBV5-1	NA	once	CASSLQGTGELFF	TGCGCCAGCAGCTTGCAGGGCACCGGGGAGCTGTTTTTT
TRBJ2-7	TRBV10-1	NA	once	CASSGQLPYEQYF	TGCGCCAGCAGTGGACAGTTACCCTACGAGCAGTACTTC
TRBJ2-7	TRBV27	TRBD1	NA	CASRMGSTGTYEQYF	TGTGCCAGCAGGATGGGTTCGACAGGGACCTACGAGCAGTACTTC
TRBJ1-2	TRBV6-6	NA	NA	CASSYSLRRGDGYTF	TGTGCCAGCAGTTACTCGTTGCGACGGGGTGATGGCTACACCTTC